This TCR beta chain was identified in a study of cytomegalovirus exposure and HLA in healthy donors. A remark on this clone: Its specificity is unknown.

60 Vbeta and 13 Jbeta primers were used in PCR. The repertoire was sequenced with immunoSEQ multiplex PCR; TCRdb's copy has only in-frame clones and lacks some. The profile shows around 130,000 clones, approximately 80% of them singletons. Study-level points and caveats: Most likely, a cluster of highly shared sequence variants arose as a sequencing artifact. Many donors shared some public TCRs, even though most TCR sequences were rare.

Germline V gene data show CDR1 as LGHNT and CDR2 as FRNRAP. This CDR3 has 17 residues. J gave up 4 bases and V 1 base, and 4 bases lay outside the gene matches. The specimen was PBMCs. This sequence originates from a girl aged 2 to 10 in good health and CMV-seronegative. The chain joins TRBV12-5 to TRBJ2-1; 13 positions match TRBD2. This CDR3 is CASGLAGGLAGYNEQFF. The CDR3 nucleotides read TGTGCTAGTGGTTTGGCCGGGGGACTAGCGGGGTACAATGAGCAGTTCTTC.